This T cell receptor beta chain was obtained from a study of tumor and adjacent non-tumor tissue in lung cancer. The CDR3 length is 13 residues. CDR1 and CDR2 (germline): WSHSY, SAAADI. RNA was extracted from bulk tissue without any cell sorting. TCRbeta libraries were built with three rounds of nested PCR, modified from ARM-PCR. MiXCR was run by TCRdb on the multiplex PCR reads, yielding one entry per CDR3 protein. This sample has tens of thousands of distinct CDR3 sequences, with 73% found just once. Study results and limitations: In normal lung, the top 100 clones were significantly more dominant than in tumor. Shorter survival was associated with higher TCR diversity in tumors.

A word on this clonotype: Its antigen is as yet unknown. A read error may produce the germline difference seen at one junction end.

The chain recombines TRBV10-2 with TRBJ1-2; D is unresolved. The sample consisted of lung tumor tissue. This receptor was obtained from a man between 60 and 75 years old with non-small cell lung cancer. CDR3 nucleotide sequence: TGCGCCAGCACCCGACTGGGCGACTATGACTACACCTTC. It specifies CASTRLGDYDYTF.